The 20 T cell receptor beta chains below all came from one sample that was sequenced in a study of T cell repertoires in cytomegalovirus infection. MiXCR, run by TCRdb on the reads, gives a single entry per CDR3 protein. The repertoire holds 630,000 or so distinct CDR3 sequences, with approximately 24% as singletons. The sample comprised CD8+ T cells from PBMCs. These receptors came from a human donor in good health (CMV status not recorded). Some clones in this sample may be carry-over from other donors' samples.

The chain joins TRBV27 to TRBJ2-1; D may be TRBD1 (5 bases). This CDR3 is 13 amino acids long. Germline-derived CDR1 and CDR2 are MNHEY and SMNVEV (reference sequence). V lost 7 bases, J lost 5 bases, and 12 bases lay in between. In DNA, the CDR3 is TGTGCCAGCAACCGGACACGTAACAATGAGCAGTTCTTC. It is translated as CASNRTRNNEQFF.

The chain uses TRBV28 and TRBJ2-1; 7 bases align to TRBD1. CDR3 size: 17 residues. Germline-derived CDR1 and CDR2 are MDHEN and SYDVKM. J lost 7 bases, V lost 3 bases, and 15 bases had no gene match. The CDR3: CASSLLTQGFVGNEQFF. In DNA form, the CDR3 reads TGTGCCAGCAGTTTGTTAACACAGGGGTTCGTAGGGAATGAGCAGTTCTTC.

This clonotype has a handful of counts. The genes are TRBV27 and TRBJ1-4; D is undetermined. Germline CDR1 is MNHEY and CDR2 is SMNVEV (reference sequence). This CDR3 region has 15 residues. V lost 5 bases and J 7 bases, leaving 17 bases between the germline ends. CDR3 nucleotides: TGTGCCAGCAGTCCAAGGTCCTCCTTGGGTGAAAAACTGTTTTTT. Translation gives CASSPRSSLGEKLFF.

This chain joins TRBV6-4 and TRBJ2-3, with 10 bases matching TRBD2. The CDR3 runs to 16 residues. With V trimmed by 1 base and J by 1 base, 2 bases remained unmatched. Germline V CDR1 and CDR2: MRHNA, SNTAGT. The CDR3 region is CASSDWGTSGTDTQYF. The CDR3 DNA is TGTGCCAGCAGTGACTGGGGGACTAGCGGCACAGATACGCAGTATTTT.

The V gene is TRBV5-4, the J gene TRBJ2-3, with TRBD2 matching 10 bases. V dropped 10 bases and J dropped 5; count of bases not matched to a gene: 13. Germline V gene sequence: CDR1 SGHNT, CDR2 YYREEE (reference sequence). There are 15 residues in the CDR3. The CDR3 DNA sequence: TGTGCCTTAAAGCGGGGGGGGGGGCCCGAAGATACGCAGTATTTT. Translated, it gives CALKRGGGPEDTQYF.

The chain combines TRBV20-1 with TRBJ2-7; tentative D call: TRBD1 (6 bases). The CDR3 length is 16 residues. Germline V lookup: CDR1 DFQATT, CDR2 SNEGSKA (reference sequence). Deletions cut 5 bases from V and 2 bases from J, with 22 bases between. Here the CDR3 reads CSADHHQIQGTYEQYF. The DNA for the CDR3 is TGCAGTGCTGATCACCATCAAATACAGGGAACCTACGAGCAGTACTTC.

This clonotype was observed at least ten times. J is TRBJ1-2 and V is TRBV28; no reliable D call. Germline V gene sequence: CDR1 MDHEN, CDR2 SYDVKM. The CDR3 is 14 residues long. V was trimmed by 5 bases and J by 8 bases, leaving 18 bases between them. In DNA form, the CDR3 reads TGTGCCAGCAGTCCCCCCTCGCGGTCCGACGGCTACACCTTC. Its protein is CASSPPSRSDGYTF.

This sequence joins TRBV9 and TRBJ2-1; TRBD1 matches 8 bases. CDR1 SGDLS and CDR2 YYNGEE come from the germline V gene. The V segment lost 3 bases and the J segment 6 bases; nucleotides outside the gene matches: 17. The CDR3 sequence is 18 residues long. CDR3 sequence reads: CASSDRTGFEEVPNEQFF. The CDR3 nucleotides are TGTGCCAGCAGCGACCGGACAGGGTTTGAAGAGGTGCCCAATGAGCAGTTCTTC.

This clonotype was seen many times. V usage is TRBV11-3 and J usage is TRBJ2-7; 11 bases are a match to TRBD2. The CDR3 extends over 15 amino acids. V shed 5 bases and J 3 bases; nucleotides not matched to a gene: 6. Germline V gene sequence: CDR1 SGHNT, CDR2 YENEEA. CDR3 DNA sequence: TGTGCCAGCAGCCCGACTAGCGGGGTGAGCTACGAGCAGTACGTC. This encodes CASSPTSGVSYEQYV.

As concerns this clonotype: One junction end disagrees with the germline gene, perhaps due to a read error. The chain uses TRBV5-1 and TRBJ2-7; maybe TRBD1 (5 bases). There are 15 residues in the CDR3. Germline CDR1 reads SGHRS; CDR2 reads YFSETQ. The CDR3 DNA reads TGCACCAGCAGCTTGGACATCCTAACTGGATACGAGCAGTACTTC. It is translated as CTSSLDILTGYEQYF. The whole variable domain, filled in from reference TRBV5-1 and TRBJ2-7, reads KAGVTQTPRYLIKTRGQQVTLSCSPISGHRSVSWYQQTPGQGLQFLFEYFSETQRNKGNFPGRFSGRQFSNSRSEMNVSTLELGDSALYLCTSSLDILTGYEQYFGPGTRLTVT.

As regards this clonotype: This CDR3 is missing its conserved last phenylalanine or tryptophan, likely due to a read error. V and J are TRBV13 and TRBJ2-7, with 9 bases identical to TRBD1. The junction had 7 bases not matched to a gene; V was cut back by 5 bases and J by 2 bases. The CDR3 has 15 residues. Per the germline V gene, CDR1 is PRHDT and CDR2 is FYEKMQ (reference sequence). The chain's CDR3 is CASSRTGEGAYEQYL. For the CDR3, the DNA is TGTGCCAGCAGCCGGACAGGGGAAGGAGCCTACGAGCAGTACCTC.

This clonotype has a handful of counts. V and J are TRBV2 and TRBJ1-1; D gene ambiguous. The germline V gene has CDR1 SNHLY and CDR2 FYNNEI. CDR3 length: 11 amino acids. Trimming took off 10 bases at V and 4 bases at J, with 10 bases between the two ends. Here the CDR3 DNA reads TGTGCCACTCATCGCGGCACTGAAGCTTTCTTT. This sequence encodes CATHRGTEAFF. The variable domain in full, completed from reference TRBV2 and TRBJ1-1, reads EPEVTQTPSHQVTQMGQEVILRCVPISNHLYFYWYRQILGQKVEFLVSFYNNEISEKSEIFDDQFSVERPDGSNFTLKIRSTKLEDSAMYFCATHRGTEAFFGQGTRLTVV.

A word on this clonotype: This may arise from a read error, as a much more abundant clone is one base away. The V gene is TRBV7-8, the J gene TRBJ1-1; D is unclear. Germline-derived CDR1 and CDR2 are SGHVS and FQNEAQ. The CDR3 runs to 14 residues. The CDR3 loop reads CVSSTRTGNTEAFF. CDR3 DNA: TGTGTCAGCAGCACCCGGACCGGGAACACTGAAGCTTTCTTT.

The V call is TRBV12-5, the J call TRBJ1-1, with D possibly TRBD1 on 6 matching bases. Germline-derived CDR1 and CDR2 are LGHNT and FRNRAP. The V end was cut by 8 bases, the J end by 5 bases, with 12 bases between. This CDR3 comprises 12 residues. CDR3 in amino acids: CASLEGGTEAFF. The CDR3, as DNA: TGTGCTAGTCTTGAGGGGGGGACTGAAGCTTTCTTT.

In this sample, this clonotype turned up many times. The chain employs TRBV28 and TRBJ2-7, with 7 bases identical to TRBD2. The CDR3 runs 14 residues. Germline V gives CDR1 MDHEN, CDR2 SYDVKM. Losses at the gene ends were 4 bases for V and 2 bases for J; bases not matched to a gene: 5. The CDR3 spells CASSYSGETYEQYV. Written as DNA, the CDR3 is TGTGCCAGCAGTTACAGCGGGGAGACCTACGAGCAGTACGTC.

The chain couples TRBV12-3 or TRBV12-4 to TRBJ2-7; possible D gene TRBD2, 6 bases. The V end was cut by 4 bases, the J end by 1 base, with 11 bases between. The CDR3 totals 14 residues. CDR3 residues: CASSSGGMSYEQYF. CDR3 DNA: TGTGCCAGCAGTTCTGGGGGGATGTCCTACGAGCAGTACTTC.

The rearrangement uses TRBV6-2 or TRBV6-3 and TRBJ1-2; D call uncertain. Germline V lookup: CDR1 MNHEY, CDR2 SVGEGT. Trimming cost V 4 bases and J 10 bases, with 10 bases left between them. The CDR3 is 11 amino acids. CDR3 sequence (DNA): TGTGCCAGCAGTTTTCCCTCTGACTACACCTTC. Its protein product is CASSFPSDYTF.

This clonotype was recorded a few times. V usage is TRBV5-6 and J usage is TRBJ2-1; TRBD2 matches at 7 bases. This CDR3 is built from 14 residues. Germline loops: CDR1 SGHDT, CDR2 YYEEEE. Germline trimming cut 4 bases from V and 3 bases from J; bases unmatched to any gene: 4. The CDR3, as DNA: TGTGCCAGCAGCCAACGGGGGGTCTACAATGAGCAGTTCTTC. Translated, it gives CASSQRGVYNEQFF. The entire variable domain, with the rest obtained from reference TRBV5-6 and TRBJ2-1, is as follows: DAGVTQSPTHLIKTRGQQVTLRCSPKSGHDTVSWYQQALGQGPQFIFQYYEEEERQRGNFPDRFSGHQFPNYSSELNVNALLLGDSALYLCASSQRGVYNEQFFGPGTRLTVL.

This clonotype came up once. This may stem from a read error, because a much larger clone lies one nucleotide away. The chain employs TRBV5-6 and TRBJ2-7; no definite D call. The CDR3 has 13 residues. Germline CDR1 SGHDT, CDR2 YYEEEE. V gave up 2 bases and J gave up 2 bases, with 8 bases separating them. The chain's CDR3 is CASSLEDAYEQYF. DNA of the CDR3: TGTGCCAGCAGCTTAGAGGACGCCTACGAGCAGTACTTC. Full variable domain (remainder filled in from reference TRBV5-6 and TRBJ2-7): DAGVTQSPTHLIKTRGQQVTLRCSPKSGHDTVSWYQQALGQGPQFIFQYYEEEERQRGNFPDRFSGHQFPNYSSELNVNALLLGDSALYLCASSLEDAYEQYFGPGTRLTVT.

V is TRBV29-1 and J is TRBJ2-3; D not certain. V dropped 1 base and J dropped 4 bases, with 12 bases sitting between them. The germline gives CDR1 SQVTM, CDR2 ANQGSEA. The CDR3 length is 14 residues. This chain's CDR3 is CSVEGREVPDTQYF. The CDR3, as DNA: TGCAGCGTTGAAGGGAGAGAGGTCCCAGATACGCAGTATTTT.